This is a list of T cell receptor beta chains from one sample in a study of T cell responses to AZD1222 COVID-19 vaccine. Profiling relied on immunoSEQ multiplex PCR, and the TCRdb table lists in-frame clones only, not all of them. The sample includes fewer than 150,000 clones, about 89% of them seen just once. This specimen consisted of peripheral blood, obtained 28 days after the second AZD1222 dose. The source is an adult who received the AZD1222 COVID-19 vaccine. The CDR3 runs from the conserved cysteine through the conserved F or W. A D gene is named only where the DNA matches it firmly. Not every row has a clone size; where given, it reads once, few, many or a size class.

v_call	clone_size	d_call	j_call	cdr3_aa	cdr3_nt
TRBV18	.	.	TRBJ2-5	CASSPRGGETQYF	TGTGCCAGCTCACCACGGGGTGGAGAGACCCAGTACTTC
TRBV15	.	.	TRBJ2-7	CATSSERLISSYEQYF	TGTGCCACCAGCAGCGAACGTCTTATAAGCTCCTACGAGCAGTACTTC
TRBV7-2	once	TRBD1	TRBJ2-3	CAGSSTGVTDTQYF	TGTGCCGGCAGCTCTACAGGGGTGACAGATACGCAGTATTTT
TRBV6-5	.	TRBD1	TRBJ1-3	CASRLQGQGDTIYF	TGTGCCAGCAGACTACAGGGACAGGGTGACACCATATATTTT
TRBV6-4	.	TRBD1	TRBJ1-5	CASSDSKGAASQPQHF	TGTGCCAGCAGTGACTCGAAGGGGGCGGCGAGTCAGCCCCAGCATTTT
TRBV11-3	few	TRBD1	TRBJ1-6	CASSSRQGPTLHF	TGTGCCAGCAGCTCGCGACAGGGACCCACCCTCCACTTT
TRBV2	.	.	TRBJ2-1	CASSEGRANEQFF	TGTGCCAGCAGTGAGGGGAGAGCCAATGAGCAGTTCTTC
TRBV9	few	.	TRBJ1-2	CASSVDVPEIGWGYTF	TGTGCCAGCAGCGTCGACGTCCCGGAGATAGGCTGGGGCTACACCTTC
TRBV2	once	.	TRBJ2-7	CASRLQGDEQYF	TGTGCCAGCAGGTTACAGGGTGACGAGCAGTACTTC
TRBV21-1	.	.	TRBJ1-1	CASSKDQEGRRAWTEAFF	TGTGCCAGCAGCAAAGATCAGGAAGGGAGGAGGGCTTGGACTGAAGCTTTCTTT
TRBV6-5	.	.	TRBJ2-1	CASSRSPPYNEQFF	TGTGCCAGCAGTCGGTCACCACCCTACAATGAGCAGTTCTTC
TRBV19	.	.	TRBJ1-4	CASSPGGTPNEKLFF	TGTGCCAGTAGCCCAGGCGGGACTCCTAATGAAAAACTGTTTTTT
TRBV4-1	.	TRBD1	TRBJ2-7	CASSIHRDRPSYEQYF	TGCGCCAGCAGCATACACCGGGACAGGCCTTCCTACGAGCAGTACTTC
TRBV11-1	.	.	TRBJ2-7	CASSVERGYEQYF	TGTGCCAGCAGTGTGGAGAGAGGCTACGAGCAGTACTTC
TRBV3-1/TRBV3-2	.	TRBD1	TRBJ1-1	CASRDRGYAFF	TGTGCCAGCCGGGACAGGGGTTACGCTTTCTTT
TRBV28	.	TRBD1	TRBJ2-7	CASSFPQGRYEQYF	TGTGCCAGCAGTTTCCCACAGGGGCGGTACGAGCAGTACTTC
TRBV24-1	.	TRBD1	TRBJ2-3	CATSDWTGGTDTQYF	TGTGCCACCAGTGATTGGACAGGGGGTACAGATACGCAGTATTTT
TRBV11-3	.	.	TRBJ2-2	CASSSRPTRELFF	TGTGCCAGCAGCTCCCGACCTACCCGGGAGCTGTTTTTT
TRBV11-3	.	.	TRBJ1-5	CASSLYDNQPQHF	TGTGCCAGCAGCTTATACGACAATCAGCCCCAGCATTTT
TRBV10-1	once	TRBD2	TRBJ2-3	CASSGGPKRESYFTDTQYF	TGCGCCAGCAGCGGGGGACCTAAGCGGGAGTCTTATTTTACAGATACGCAGTATTTT
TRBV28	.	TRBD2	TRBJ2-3	CASRRGGAGSRTDTQYF	TGTGCCAGCAGGCGGGGGGGAGCGGGTAGTCGCACAGATACGCAGTATTTT
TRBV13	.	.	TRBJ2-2	CASSLGMSKRELFF	TGTGCCAGCAGCTTAGGCATGTCAAAACGGGAGCTGTTTTTT
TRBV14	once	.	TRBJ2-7	CASSQDRVYEQYF	TGTGCCAGCAGCCAAGACAGGGTTTACGAGCAGTACTTC
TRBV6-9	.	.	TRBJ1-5	CASSSEVGYQPQHF	TGTGCCAGCAGTTCCGAGGTCGGGTATCAGCCCCAGCATTTT
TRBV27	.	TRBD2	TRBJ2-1	CASSLAGDYNEQFF	TGTGCCAGCAGTTTAGCGGGAGACTACAATGAGCAGTTCTTC
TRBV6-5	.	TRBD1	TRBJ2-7	CASSSPGQSHYEQYF	TGTGCCAGCAGCTCACCGGGACAGAGTCACTACGAGCAGTACTTC
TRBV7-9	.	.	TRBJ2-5	CASSPLRTVQETQYF	TGTGCCAGCAGCCCACTCCGGACAGTACAAGAGACCCAGTACTTC
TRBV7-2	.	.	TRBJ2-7	CASSPGLNVGYEQYF	TGTGCCAGCAGCCCGGGACTGAACGTTGGTTACGAGCAGTACTTC
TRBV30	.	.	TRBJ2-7	CAWSSTGVLGEQYF	TGTGCCTGGAGTTCGACAGGAGTCCTAGGCGAGCAGTACTTC
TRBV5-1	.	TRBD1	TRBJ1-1	CASSFGTGENTEAFF	TGCGCCAGCAGCTTCGGGACAGGGGAGAACACTGAAGCTTTCTTT
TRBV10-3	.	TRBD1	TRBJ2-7	CAISDPPRDSSYEQYF	TGTGCCATCAGTGACCCACCGAGGGACAGCTCCTACGAGCAGTACTTC
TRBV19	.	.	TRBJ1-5	CASSADSRINQPQHF	TGTGCCAGTAGCGCTGACTCGAGGATCAATCAGCCCCAGCATTTT
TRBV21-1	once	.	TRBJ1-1	CASSKGGQWAMLNTEAFF	TGTGCCAGCAGCAAAGGGGGACAGTGGGCAATGCTGAACACTGAAGCTTTCTTT
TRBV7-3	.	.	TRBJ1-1	CASSLGGALNTEAFF	TGTGCCAGCAGCTTAGGGGGGGCCTTGAACACTGAAGCTTTCTTT
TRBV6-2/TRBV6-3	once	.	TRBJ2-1	CASSRVLYNEQFF	TGTGCCAGCAGCAGGGTACTCTACAATGAGCAGTTCTTC